This TCR beta chain originates from a study of cytomegalovirus exposure and HLA in healthy donors. PCR was performed using 60 Vbeta and 13 Jbeta primers. Assay: immunoSEQ multiplex PCR; the TCRdb copy retains only in-frame clones and omits some. The sample lists 160,000 or so clones, less than 80% seen once, with approximately 0.7% in the top ten. The CDR3 totals 15 residues. CDR1 is MNHNS, CDR2 SASEGT, per germline. V was pared by 5 bases and J by 6 bases, with 12 bases of the junction left unmatched. This TCR derives from a woman aged 40 to 49 in good health and CMV-seronegative. Sequencing was performed on PBMCs. The chain couples TRBV6-1 to TRBJ1-1; 7 nucleotides align to TRBD1. This CDR3 is CASSLQGSRSAEAFF. The CDR3, as DNA: TGTGCCAGCAGTCTACAGGGGAGCAGGTCTGCTGAAGCTTTCTTT.